Presented here are 32 T cell receptor beta chains from one specimen sequenced in a study of coeliac disease. The protocol was immunoSEQ multiplex PCR, while the TCRdb copy is restricted to in-frame clones and leaves out a portion. The sample lists several thousand clones; 57% were seen once. Sequences were obtained from intraepithelial lymphocytes from the gut. These receptors all come from a woman aged 55-70 years with celiac disease.

This clone was observed a handful of times. For the CDR3, the DNA is TGTGCCAGCAGCTTAGATAACGGGGGTGGCTACACCTTC. This encodes CASSLDNGGGYTF. The chain has TRBV11-2 and TRBJ1-2; D is perhaps TRBD1 (5 bases). This CDR3 contains 13 residues. Trimming removed 0 bases from V and 7 bases from J, with 9 bases in between. The germline gives CDR1 SGHAT, CDR2 FQNNGV.

This chain joins TRBV4-1 and TRBJ2-7; D is possibly TRBD2 (6 bases). CDR3 length: 15 residues. Looked up from germline, CDR1 is MGHRA and CDR2 is YSYEKL. V shed 4 bases and J shed 1 base, with 14 bases lying between them. CDR3 nucleotides: TGCGCCAGCAGCCTTATACTAGCTGGATCCTACGAGCAGTACTTC. Amino acids: CASSLILAGSYEQYF.

CDR3 protein: CAWSGRTARGYTF. For the CDR3, the DNA is TGTGCCTGGAGTGGGCGGACAGCCCGCGGCTACACCTTC. The chain employs TRBV30 and TRBJ1-2; D is perhaps TRBD1 (6 bases). Germline CDR1 and CDR2: GTSNPN and SVGIG (reference sequence). Trimming removed 1 base from V and 8 bases from J, with 14 bases in between. CDR3 size: 13 residues. Supplemented by reference TRBV30 and TRBJ1-2, the full variable domain reads SQTIHQWPATLVQPVGSPLSLECTVEGTSNPNLYWYRQAAGRGLQLLFYSVGIGQISSEVPQNLSASRPQDRQFILSSKKLLLSDSGFYLCAWSGRTARGYTFGSGTRLTVV.

The rearrangement links TRBV4-1 to TRBJ2-7; D is possibly TRBD1 (6 bases). The CDR3 has 12 residues. V was trimmed by 8 bases and J by 0 bases, leaving 8 bases between them. Germline-derived CDR1 and CDR2 are MGHRA and YSYEKL. The CDR3 nucleotides read TGCGCCAGCCAGGGGTCCTCCTACGAGCAGTACTTC. It codes for CASQGSSYEQYF.

By proportion, this clone is medium-sized (0.01 to 0.1%). The chain uses TRBV7-6 and TRBJ1-1; 8 nucleotides line up with TRBD1. Germline-derived CDR1 and CDR2 are SGHVS and FNYEAQ. The ends lost 5 bases at V and 7 bases at J; junction bases unmatched: 3. The CDR3 has 12 residues. CDR3 DNA sequence: TGTGCCAGCAGCCTAGGACAGGGTGAAGCTTTCTTT. This translates into CASSLGQGEAFF.

V gene TRBV27 combines with J gene TRBJ1-5, with D possibly TRBD1 on 5 matching bases. The V gene's germline CDR1 is MNHEY and CDR2 SMNVEV (reference sequence). The CDR3 has 12 residues. Between the trimmed V and J ends, which lost 4 bases and 9 bases, there was a span of 10 bases. The CDR3 DNA reads TGTGCCAGCAGTTCCCCCGGGGGGCCCCAGCATTTT. It yields the protein CASSSPGGPQHF.

The chain employs TRBV30 and TRBJ2-7, with 12 nucleotides matching TRBD2. Germline V CDR1 and CDR2: GTSNPN, SVGIG (reference sequence). This CDR3 spans 19 amino acids. The ends lost 0 bases at V and 6 bases at J; junction bases unmatched: 18. The CDR3 DNA reads as TGTGCCTGGAGTGTACACGGGCTAGCGGGGGGGCCGGTCCGCGGCGAGCAGTACTTC. The encoded protein is CAWSVHGLAGGPVRGEQYF.

This clone was recorded once. The V and J genes are TRBV5-4 and TRBJ2-2; unclear D gene. The CDR3 has 14 residues. Per the germline V gene, CDR1 is SGHNT and CDR2 is YYREEE (reference sequence). V shed 0 bases and J shed 4 bases, with 7 bases lying between them. CDR3 DNA: TGTGCCAGCAGCTTGGGGTTGGCCACCGGGGAGCTGTTTTTT. Encoded protein: CASSLGLATGELFF.

The DNA for the CDR3 is TGTGCCAGTACCCCCTCCGGGGGACGGAACTATGGCTACACCTTC. This gives the protein CASTPSGGRNYGYTF. This chain uses TRBV19 with TRBJ1-2, with a tentative D call TRBD1 (5 bases). The CDR3 has 15 amino acids. Trimming removed 7 bases from V and 2 bases from J, with 17 bases in between. Germline CDR1 reads LNHDA; CDR2 reads SQIVND (reference sequence).

The chain combines TRBV5-5 with TRBJ2-3, with TRBD2 matching 9 bases. In germline, CDR1 is SGHKS, CDR2 YYEKEE (reference sequence). Trimming removed 0 bases from V and 1 base from J; junction bases left unmatched: 3. The CDR3 spans 16 residues. The CDR3 loop is CASSLGLADRTDTQYF. In nucleotides, the CDR3 is TGTGCCAGCAGCTTGGGACTAGCGGACCGCACAGATACGCAGTATTTT.

The V call is TRBV5-4, the J call TRBJ2-1; TRBD2 might be the D (6 bases). The V end was cut by 3 bases, the J end by 7 bases, with 17 bases between. Germline-derived CDR1 and CDR2 are SGHNT and YYREEE (reference sequence). This CDR3 contains 15 residues. This chain's CDR3 is CASSYPGLGRNEQFF. CDR3 DNA sequence: TGTGCCAGCAGCTACCCGGGACTGGGTCGAAATGAGCAGTTCTTC.

The chain carries TRBV21-1 and TRBJ2-1; TRBD2, the table's D call, was not compared with the DNA. TRBV21-1 is a pseudogene segment. The CDR3 has 17 residues. The CDR3 sequence: CASRLRVATPSDNEQFF. Here the CDR3 DNA reads TGTGCCAGCAGGCTAAGAGTAGCTACACCTTCCGACAATGAGCAGTTCTTC.

The sample holds a few counts of this clone. One junction end disagrees with the germline gene, perhaps due to a read error. This chain links TRBV27 with TRBJ2-1; a weak D match, TRBD1 (5 bases). CDR3 length: 11 amino acids. CDR1 MNHEY and CDR2 SMNVEV come from the germline V gene (reference sequence). CDR3 nucleotides: TGTGCCAGCATTAAAATGGGGCTCCGGGTCTTC. Residues: CASIKMGLRVF.

This rearrangement joins TRBV15 to TRBJ2-1, with D perhaps TRBD2 (5 bases). Trimming cost V 0 bases and J 9 bases, with 21 bases left between them. The germline V gene has CDR1 LNHNV and CDR2 YYDKDF (reference sequence). The CDR3 spans 17 residues. The CDR3 spells CATSRDSWASSEAEQFF. The CDR3 nucleotides are TGTGCCACCAGCAGAGATTCCTGGGCTAGCAGTGAGGCTGAGCAGTTCTTC.

The V gene is TRBV29-1, the J gene TRBJ2-7, with TRBD2 identical over 7 bases. This CDR3 is built from 14 residues. V shed 2 bases, J shed 2 bases, and the junction held 6 bases outside the gene matches. CDR1 is SQVTM, CDR2 ANQGSEA, per germline. The CDR3 loop reads CSVEWGSGTYEQYF. In nucleotides, the CDR3 is TGCAGCGTTGAATGGGGGAGCGGGACCTACGAGCAGTACTTC.

The V call is TRBV13, the J call TRBJ1-2, with 7 bases identical to TRBD1. The ends lost 5 bases at V and 1 base at J; junction bases unmatched: 4. This CDR3 comprises 14 residues. Germline CDR1 is PRHDT and CDR2 is FYEKMQ (reference sequence). CDR3 DNA sequence: TGTGCCAGCAGCACCCGACAGGGTAACTATGGCTACACCTTC. Translated, it gives CASSTRQGNYGYTF. The full variable domain, in which reference TRBV13 and TRBJ1-2 provide the parts outside the CDR3, is AAGVIQSPRHLIKEKRETATLKCYPIPRHDTVYWYQQGPGQDPQFLISFYEKMQSDKGSIPDRFSAQQFSDYHSELNMSSLELGDSALYFCASSTRQGNYGYTFGSGTRLTVV.

By proportion, this clone is medium-sized (0.01 to 0.1%). This rearrangement joins TRBV5-6 to TRBJ2-7; 8 bases match TRBD2. In germline, CDR1 is SGHDT, CDR2 YYEEEE. This CDR3 is built from 15 residues. The V gene end was trimmed by 0 bases and the J gene end by 0 bases; junction bases not matched to a gene: 2. Here the CDR3 DNA reads TGTGCCAGCAGCTTGGCCAGCGGGAGCTCCTACGAGCAGTACTTC. Translation: CASSLASGSSYEQYF.

The genes are TRBV27 and TRBJ2-7, with 9 bases fitting TRBD1. Trimming cost V 4 bases and J 6 bases; bases outside gene matches: 7. CDR3 length equals 14 residues. CDR1 and CDR2 (germline): MNHEY, SMNVEV (reference sequence). The CDR3 nucleotides read TGTGCCAGCAGTTCCTGGACAGGGGTAGCCGAGCAGTACTTC. This gives the protein CASSSWTGVAEQYF.

The V call is TRBV5-1, the J call TRBJ2-7, with 7 bases aligning to TRBD1. Germline CDR1 is SGHRS and CDR2 is YFSETQ. The CDR3 runs to 15 residues. J was trimmed by 3 bases and V by 2 bases; bases with no gene match: 8. The CDR3 coding sequence is TGCGCCAGCAGCTTCTCGAGACAGGGCCTCTACGAGCAGTACTTC. It yields the protein CASSFSRQGLYEQYF.

This clone ranks as medium-sized (0.01 to 0.1%). This chain joins TRBV28 and TRBJ2-7; maybe TRBD2 (7 bases). Germline V lookup: CDR1 MDHEN, CDR2 SYDVKM. V dropped 7 bases and J dropped 2 bases, with 21 bases sitting between them. This CDR3 is 16 amino acids long. This chain's CDR3 is CASTHPEGGLTYEQYF. CDR3 nucleotides: TGTGCCAGCACTCACCCGGAGGGGGGGCTCACCTACGAGCAGTACTTC.

The chain employs TRBV27 and TRBJ2-7, with 7 bases aligning to TRBD2. Trimming took 1 base from V and 2 from J; bases not matched to a gene: 5. CDR1 is MNHEY and CDR2 is SMNVEV in the germline V gene (reference sequence). The CDR3 has 15 residues. CDR3 DNA sequence: TGTGCCAGCAGTTTATATGCGGGGGAGGCCTACGAGCAGTACTTC. Protein sequence: CASSLYAGEAYEQYF.

V is TRBV6-5 and J is TRBJ2-3; the D gene is possibly TRBD2 (6 bases). Trimming took off 6 bases at V and 6 bases at J, with 10 bases between the two ends. This CDR3 is 12 amino acids long. CDR1 and CDR2 (germline): MNHEY, SVGAGI. CDR3 loop: CASSSSADTQYF. The CDR3 nucleotides read TGTGCCAGCAGCTCTAGCGCCGATACGCAGTATTTT.

The rearrangement links TRBV11-2 to TRBJ2-7; 9 nucleotides agree with TRBD2. The CDR3 has 18 residues. Germline assignment: CDR1 SGHAT and CDR2 FQNNGV. J lost 0 bases, V lost 5 bases, and 14 bases had no gene match. The CDR3 DNA sequence: TGTGCCAGCAGCCGAGGGGGGACTAGCAGTCTCGACTCCTACGAGCAGTACTTC. Translated: CASSRGGTSSLDSYEQYF.

This chain uses TRBV9 with TRBJ2-1, with TRBD2 matching 16 bases. Germline CDR1 reads SGDLS; CDR2 reads YYNGEE. There are 19 residues in the CDR3. V trimming: 0 bases; J trimming: 8 bases; junction bases outside the gene matches: 11. In DNA form, the CDR3 reads TGTGCCAGCAGCGTAGGAGGTTGGGGGACTAGCGGGAGGGAAGATGAGCAGTTCTTC. Amino acids: CASSVGGWGTSGREDEQFF.

This clone was recorded once. This rearrangement joins TRBV19 to TRBJ2-7, with D possibly matching TRBD2 (6 bases). Germline lookup yields CDR1 LNHDA and CDR2 SQIVND (reference sequence). V was cut by 4 bases and J by 3 bases, with 10 bases left in between. This CDR3 is 13 amino acids long. The CDR3 spells CASSRPGGYEQYF. The CDR3 nucleotides are TGTGCCAGTAGTAGACCCGGGGGCTACGAGCAGTACTTC.

The rearrangement links TRBV5-8 to TRBJ2-7; 7 bases fit TRBD1. The CDR3 consists of 14 residues. The V gene's germline CDR1 is SGHTS and CDR2 YDEGEE. Trimming removed 2 bases from V and 4 bases from J; junction bases left unmatched: 6. This chain's CDR3 is CASSFGGQDYEQYF. The CDR3 nucleotides are TGTGCCAGCAGCTTCGGTGGACAGGATTACGAGCAGTACTTC.

The J gene is TRBJ2-7, the V gene TRBV18; a possible D gene is TRBD1 (5 bases). The CDR3 loop spans 15 amino acids. The V end was cut by 2 bases, the J end by 4 bases, with 15 bases between. CDR1 is KGHSH and CDR2 is LQKENI in the germline V gene. DNA for the CDR3: TGTGCCAGCTCACCATTCAGACAGTCTGGATACGAGCAGTACTTC. As protein: CASSPFRQSGYEQYF.

The chain links TRBV5-1 to TRBJ2-2, with 9 bases lining up with TRBD2. The CDR3 is 14 residues long. The V and J ends lost 4 bases and 7 bases, in that order; junction bases with no gene match: 5. Germline assignment: CDR1 SGHRS and CDR2 YFSETQ. The chain's CDR3 is CASSDSGSVGELFF. The CDR3 nucleotides read TGCGCCAGCAGCGATAGCGGGAGTGTCGGGGAGCTGTTTTTT. Full variable domain (outside the CDR3, taken from reference TRBV5-1 and TRBJ2-2): KAGVTQTPRYLIKTRGQQVTLSCSPISGHRSVSWYQQTPGQGLQFLFEYFSETQRNKGNFPGRFSGRQFSNSRSEMNVSTLELGDSALYLCASSDSGSVGELFFGEGSRLTVL.

The gene calls are TRBV9 and TRBJ2-2; D is perhaps TRBD2 (6 bases). The CDR3 is 14 residues long. CDR1 is SGDLS, CDR2 YYNGEE, per germline. Trimming shortened V by 3 bases and J by 4 bases, and 10 bases separated the two germline ends. As DNA, the CDR3 is TGTGCCAGCAGCGGGCGGGACTCCACCGGGGAGCTGTTTTTT. This encodes CASSGRDSTGELFF.

The rearrangement uses TRBV7-2 and TRBJ1-4; D may be TRBD1 (6 bases). V was trimmed by 5 bases and J by 4 bases, leaving 11 bases between them. Germline lookup yields CDR1 SGHTA and CDR2 FQGNSA. This CDR3 has 14 residues. CDR3 in DNA: TGTGCCAGCAGCGTTAACAGGGTTAATGAAAAACTGTTTTTT. Its protein product is CASSVNRVNEKLFF.

This clone appeared a single time. The chain recombines TRBV19 with TRBJ2-3, with 8 bases aligning to TRBD1. CDR1 and CDR2 (germline): LNHDA, SQIVND (reference sequence). The junction had 8 bases not matched to a gene; V was cut back by 4 bases and J by 2 bases. This CDR3 comprises 16 residues. The CDR3 here is CASSTGTGDYTDTQYF. The CDR3 bases are TGTGCCAGTAGTACCGGGACAGGAGATTACACAGATACGCAGTATTTT.

This clone was seen more than once but under ten times. The chain carries TRBV6-5 and TRBJ1-5; 8 positions agree with TRBD1. Trimming took 10 bases from V and 7 from J; bases not matched to a gene: 15. Germline loops: CDR1 MNHEY, CDR2 SVGAGI. The CDR3 sequence is 15 residues long. The CDR3 region is CAIKPRTGSGQPQHF. The CDR3 DNA reads as TGTGCCATCAAACCACGGACAGGGTCCGGACAGCCCCAGCATTTT.